A single sample is the source of the 27 T cell receptor beta chains below, sequenced in a study of beta chain features in type 1 diabetes. Expressed TCRB transcripts were sequenced because the isolated RNA had all been reverse transcribed beforehand. The data were produced by immunoSEQ multiplex PCR, yet TCRdb's version contains in-frame clones alone and is incomplete. The table lists around 330,000 clones, approximately 10% of them singletons. The sample was naive CD4+ T cells from blood. The source of these receptors is a woman aged 25 to 39 in good health.

The chain employs TRBV5-1 and TRBJ2-7; 11 bases agree with TRBD1. Germline CDR1 and CDR2: SGHRS and YFSETQ. The CDR3 runs 17 residues. The ends lost 3 bases at V and 0 bases at J; junction bases unmatched: 8. DNA for the CDR3: TGCGCCAGCAGCTATAGGACAGGGGGCCCCAGCTCCTACGAGCAGTACTTC. Residues: CASSYRTGGPSSYEQYF. The full variable domain, rest sourced from reference TRBV5-1 and TRBJ2-7, is KAGVTQTPRYLIKTRGQQVTLSCSPISGHRSVSWYQQTPGQGLQFLFEYFSETQRNKGNFPGRFSGRQFSNSRSEMNVSTLELGDSALYLCASSYRTGGPSSYEQYFGPGTRLTVT.

The rearrangement links TRBV6-5 to TRBJ1-1; D not resolved. Germline V CDR1 and CDR2: MNHEY, SVGAGI. CDR3 length: 14 amino acids. Trimming took off 7 bases at V and 3 bases at J, with 15 bases between the two ends. The CDR3 sequence: CASMLRGSDTEAFF. In DNA form, the CDR3 reads TGTGCCAGCATGCTCCGGGGTAGTGACACTGAAGCTTTCTTT.

The rearrangement uses TRBV28 and TRBJ2-7, with 11 bases identical to TRBD1. This CDR3 has 15 residues. After removal of 7 bases from V and 2 bases from J, the junction contained 7 bases not matched to a gene. In germline, CDR1 is MDHEN, CDR2 SYDVKM. The CDR3 DNA sequence: TGTGCCAGCATTCCCGGGACAGGGGGTGCCTACGAGCAGTACTTC. Translated: CASIPGTGGAYEQYF.

This clone appeared many times. This chain joins TRBV7-9 and TRBJ2-4, with TRBD1 identical over 9 bases. The CDR3 is 13 amino acids. The germline V gene encodes CDR1 SEHNR and CDR2 FQNEAQ (reference sequence). The J segment lost 6 bases and the V segment lost 5 bases, leaving 2 bases of the junction unmatched. The CDR3, as DNA: TGTGCCAGCAGCCGGGACAGGGTAAACATTCAGTACTTC. It is translated as CASSRDRVNIQYF.

The chain combines TRBV28 with TRBJ2-7; perhaps TRBD1 as D (6 bases). Trimming shortened V by 5 bases and J by 4 bases, and 9 bases separated the two germline ends. Looked up from germline, CDR1 is MDHEN and CDR2 is SYDVKM. The CDR3 has 12 amino acids. This CDR3 is CASSNQGYEQYF. The CDR3 DNA reads as TGTGCCAGCAGTAACCAGGGGTACGAGCAGTACTTC.

The chain employs TRBV11-3 and TRBJ2-5; 9 bases match TRBD1. There are 15 residues in the CDR3. The V and J ends lost 1 base and 5 bases, in that order; junction bases with no gene match: 5. Germline V gene sequence: CDR1 SGHNT, CDR2 YENEEA. CDR3 sequence: CASSLGQGETETQYF. The DNA for the CDR3 is TGTGCCAGCAGCTTAGGACAGGGGGAAACCGAGACCCAGTACTTC.

This clone occurred a few times. V gene TRBV6-5 combines with J gene TRBJ2-7; D might be TRBD2 (6 bases). Germline V gives CDR1 MNHEY, CDR2 SVGAGI. V was trimmed by 7 bases and J by 5 bases, leaving 18 bases between them. This CDR3 region has 14 residues. The CDR3 sequence is CASKPEEGNHEQYF. The DNA of the CDR3 is TGTGCCAGCAAGCCGGAGGAGGGGAACCACGAGCAGTACTTC.

This rearrangement joins TRBV10-3 to TRBJ2-5; 7 bases are shared with TRBD2. The CDR3 runs to 13 residues. V shed 4 bases and J 4 bases; nucleotides not matched to a gene: 3. CDR1 is ENHRY, CDR2 SYGVKD, per germline. The CDR3, as DNA: TGTGCCATCAGTGGGGGGAGGGGAGAGACCCAGTACTTC. Protein sequence: CAISGGRGETQYF.

In this sample, this clone turned up a few times. The CDR3 nucleotides are TGTGCCAGCAGTGAATCGGACAGGAAAGCTTTCTTT. Translating gives CASSESDRKAFF. The chain employs TRBV2 and TRBJ1-1, with 7 bases that match TRBD1. V gave up 2 bases and J gave up 9 bases; unmatched junction bases: 3. Germline V CDR1 and CDR2: SNHLY, FYNNEI. This CDR3 comprises 12 residues.

The chain employs TRBV7-9 and TRBJ2-5; 10 nucleotides align to TRBD2. Germline assignment: CDR1 SEHNR and CDR2 FQNEAQ (reference sequence). The CDR3 is made up of 15 amino acids. The V and J ends lost 5 bases and 2 bases, in that order; junction bases with no gene match: 5. CDR3 protein: CASSPAGGLQETQYF. Written as DNA, the CDR3 is TGTGCCAGCAGCCCAGCGGGAGGGCTTCAAGAGACCCAGTACTTC.

The chain combines TRBV7-2 with TRBJ2-5; 9 nucleotides agree with TRBD2. Losses at the gene ends were 9 bases for V and 1 base for J; bases not matched to a gene: 6. The CDR3 contains 14 residues. Germline-derived CDR1 and CDR2 are SGHTA and FQGNSA. The CDR3 region has the DNA TGTGCCAGTACTAGCGGGTTTGGCCAAGAGACCCAGTACTTC. The encoded protein is CASTSGFGQETQYF.

The V gene is TRBV30, the J gene TRBJ2-3; 12 bases align to TRBD2. The CDR3 is 16 amino acids. Germline V lookup: CDR1 GTSNPN, CDR2 SVGIG (reference sequence). Trimming removed 3 bases from V and 2 bases from J; junction bases left unmatched: 6. The DNA for the CDR3 is TGTGCCTGGAGCCTCGGACTAGCGGGAAACACAGATACGCAGTATTTT. This gives the protein CAWSLGLAGNTDTQYF. The complete variable domain, with remaining parts taken from reference TRBV30 and TRBJ2-3, reads SQTIHQWPATLVQPVGSPLSLECTVEGTSNPNLYWYRQAAGRGLQLLFYSVGIGQISSEVPQNLSASRPQDRQFILSSKKLLLSDSGFYLCAWSLGLAGNTDTQYFGPGTRLTVL.

This sequence joins TRBV7-3 and TRBJ2-1, with D possibly TRBD2 on 7 matching bases. Germline-derived CDR1 and CDR2 are SGHTA and FQGTGA. There are 14 residues in the CDR3. V lost 2 bases and J 9 bases, leaving 14 bases between the germline ends. CDR3 residues: CASSLAGGGGEQFF. For the CDR3, the DNA is TGTGCCAGCAGCTTAGCTGGGGGGGGCGGTGAGCAGTTCTTC. The full variable domain, in which reference TRBV7-3 and TRBJ2-1 provide the parts outside the CDR3, is GAGVSQTPSNKVTEKGKYVELRCDPISGHTALYWYRQSLGQGPEFLIYFQGTGAADDSGLPNDRFFAVRPEGSVSTLKIQRTERGDSAVYLCASSLAGGGGEQFFGPGTRLTVL.

Regarding this clone: One end of the junction varies from germline; a read error may be responsible. The chain combines TRBV5-8 with TRBJ2-7, with TRBD2 identical over 7 bases. CDR3 length: 13 amino acids. Germline lookup yields CDR1 SGHTS and CDR2 YDEGEE. For the CDR3, the DNA is TGTGCCAGCAGCTTGTGGCTAGCGGCCGCTCGCCTCTTC. Amino acids: CASSLWLAAARLF.

This clone was recorded a few times. The rearrangement joins TRBV29-1 to TRBJ1-2; 8 bases align to TRBD1. With 4 bases clipped from V and 2 bases from J, the junction kept 3 bases outside the gene matches. The CDR3 covers 13 residues. Germline CDR1 is SQVTM and CDR2 is ANQGSEA. The CDR3 DNA sequence: TGCAGCGTTGGGGGACAGGAAAACTATGGCTACACCTTC. Translation: CSVGGQENYGYTF.

This clone occurred a few times. The V call is TRBV7-3, the J call TRBJ2-5, with 13 bases matching TRBD2. Germline assignment: CDR1 SGHTA and CDR2 FQGTGA. V lost 5 bases, J lost 5 bases, and 8 bases stayed unmatched. The CDR3 totals 16 residues. The CDR3 spells CASSLAGTSGMETQYF. The DNA for the CDR3 is TGTGCCAGCAGCCTCGCCGGGACTAGCGGGATGGAGACCCAGTACTTC.

This chain joins TRBV19 and TRBJ2-7, with D perhaps TRBD2 (6 bases). Between the trimmed V and J ends, which lost 5 bases and 4 bases, there was a span of 15 bases. Germline V gives CDR1 LNHDA, CDR2 SQIVND (reference sequence). The CDR3 sequence is 14 residues long. The CDR3 here is CASSPEEGRYEQYF. CDR3 DNA sequence: TGTGCCAGTAGTCCAGAGGAGGGACGTTACGAGCAGTACTTC. Variable domain in full (rest from reference TRBV19 and TRBJ2-7): DGGITQSPKYLFRKEGQNVTLSCEQNLNHDAMYWYRQDPGQGLRLIYYSQIVNDFQKGDIAEGYSVSREKKESFPLTVTSAQKNPTAFYLCASSPEEGRYEQYFGPGTRLTVT.

This clone has a handful of counts. The V and J genes are TRBV5-1 and TRBJ2-3; possibly TRBD1 for D (5 bases). Germline V gene lookup returns CDR1 SGHRS and CDR2 YFSETQ. CDR3 length: 14 residues. V was cut by 4 bases and J by 4 bases, with 13 bases left in between. The CDR3 nucleotides are TGCGCCAGCAGCCCAGGGTCTTTGGCAGATACGCAGTATTTT. Translated: CASSPGSLADTQYF. Together with reference TRBV5-1 and TRBJ2-3, the CDR3 gives the full variable domain: KAGVTQTPRYLIKTRGQQVTLSCSPISGHRSVSWYQQTPGQGLQFLFEYFSETQRNKGNFPGRFSGRQFSNSRSEMNVSTLELGDSALYLCASSPGSLADTQYFGPGTRLTVL.

This clone came up a few times. J is TRBJ2-3 and V is TRBV30; D might be TRBD2 (6 bases). The germline V gene has CDR1 GTSNPN and CDR2 SVGIG (reference sequence). The CDR3 covers 16 residues. Trimming removed 2 bases from V and 8 bases from J, with 23 bases in between. CDR3 nucleotide sequence: TGTGCCTGGAGTCCGCGGGGTCGAATCTCGTGGGGTACGCAGTATTTT. This encodes CAWSPRGRISWGTQYF. Combining the CDR3 with reference TRBV30 and TRBJ2-3 gives the whole variable domain SQTIHQWPATLVQPVGSPLSLECTVEGTSNPNLYWYRQAAGRGLQLLFYSVGIGQISSEVPQNLSASRPQDRQFILSSKKLLLSDSGFYLCAWSPRGRISWGTQYFGPGTRLTVL.

The chain carries TRBV28 and TRBJ2-3; tentative D call: TRBD2 (7 bases). The length of the CDR3 is 15 residues. V was trimmed by 6 bases and J by 3 bases, leaving 16 bases between them. Germline assignment: CDR1 MDHEN and CDR2 SYDVKM. The CDR3 spells CASSPWGGGTDTQYF. The CDR3 DNA follows: TGTGCCAGCAGCCCGTGGGGGGGCGGGACAGATACGCAGTATTTT.

The gene calls are TRBV19 and TRBJ1-2; D unclear. The V end was cut by 5 bases, the J end by 4 bases, with 8 bases between. The germline gives CDR1 LNHDA, CDR2 SQIVND (reference sequence). The CDR3 runs to 12 residues. CDR3 nucleotides: TGTGCCAGTAGTGAGGTGGGCTATGGCTACACCTTC. This gives the protein CASSEVGYGYTF. The variable domain in full, with the rest retrieved from reference TRBV19 and TRBJ1-2, is DGGITQSPKYLFRKEGQNVTLSCEQNLNHDAMYWYRQDPGQGLRLIYYSQIVNDFQKGDIAEGYSVSREKKESFPLTVTSAQKNPTAFYLCASSEVGYGYTFGSGTRLTVV.

This rearrangement joins TRBV28 to TRBJ2-5, with 8 bases matching TRBD1. The CDR3 loop spans 15 amino acids. Germline V gene sequence: CDR1 MDHEN, CDR2 SYDVKM. Trimming at V came to 3 bases and at J to 4 bases, leaving 7 bases not matched to a gene. The CDR3, as DNA: TGTGCCAGCAGTTTTTTCTGGACAGGGCGAGAGACCCAGTACTTC. Its protein is CASSFFWTGRETQYF.

The gene calls are TRBV4-3 and TRBJ2-5, with 12 bases matching TRBD2. V shed 0 bases, J shed 4 bases, and the junction held 12 bases outside the gene matches. The CDR3 consists of 19 residues. Germline V gives CDR1 LGHNA, CDR2 YSLEER. The CDR3 reads CASSQDFWQLTSGRETQYF. Written as DNA, the CDR3 is TGCGCCAGCAGCCAAGACTTCTGGCAACTGACTAGCGGGAGAGAGACCCAGTACTTC.

The CDR3 spells CASSARDRDGYTF. The CDR3 DNA follows: TGTGCCAGCAGTGCCCGGGACAGGGATGGCTACACCTTC. The genes are TRBV25-1 and TRBJ1-2; 9 bases line up with TRBD1. The V gene's germline CDR1 is MGHDK and CDR2 SYGVNS. The CDR3 runs 13 residues. The junction had 3 bases not matched to a gene; V was cut back by 4 bases and J by 6 bases.

CDR3 bases: TGTGCCAGCAGCTTAGCTCGGCTAGCCAGCACAGATACGCAGTATTTT. The encoded protein is CASSLARLASTDTQYF. The chain links TRBV7-2 to TRBJ2-3; possible D gene TRBD2, 5 bases. The CDR3 is made up of 16 amino acids. The V end lost 0 bases, the J end lost 0 bases, and 10 bases lay between the germline ends. Germline V gene lookup returns CDR1 SGHTA and CDR2 FQGNSA.

This clone was seen more than once but under ten times. The chain links TRBV7-2 to TRBJ2-1, with 9 bases aligning to TRBD1. The CDR3 is 15 amino acids. V dropped 4 bases and J dropped 7; count of bases not matched to a gene: 8. Germline V gene lookup returns CDR1 SGHTA and CDR2 FQGNSA. The CDR3 region is CASSYQGQGANEQFF. Written as DNA, the CDR3 is TGTGCCAGCAGCTACCAGGGACAGGGTGCGAATGAGCAGTTCTTC.

This clone has a handful of counts. The CDR3, as DNA: TGTGCCAGCAGTTACCTCGGAGGGGATGAGCAGTTCTTC. Its protein product is CASSYLGGDEQFF. The chain joins TRBV6-5 to TRBJ2-1; the D gene is possibly TRBD2 (6 bases). Trimming took off 2 bases at V and 8 bases at J, with 10 bases between the two ends. The CDR3 has 13 residues. Germline assignment: CDR1 MNHEY and CDR2 SVGAGI.